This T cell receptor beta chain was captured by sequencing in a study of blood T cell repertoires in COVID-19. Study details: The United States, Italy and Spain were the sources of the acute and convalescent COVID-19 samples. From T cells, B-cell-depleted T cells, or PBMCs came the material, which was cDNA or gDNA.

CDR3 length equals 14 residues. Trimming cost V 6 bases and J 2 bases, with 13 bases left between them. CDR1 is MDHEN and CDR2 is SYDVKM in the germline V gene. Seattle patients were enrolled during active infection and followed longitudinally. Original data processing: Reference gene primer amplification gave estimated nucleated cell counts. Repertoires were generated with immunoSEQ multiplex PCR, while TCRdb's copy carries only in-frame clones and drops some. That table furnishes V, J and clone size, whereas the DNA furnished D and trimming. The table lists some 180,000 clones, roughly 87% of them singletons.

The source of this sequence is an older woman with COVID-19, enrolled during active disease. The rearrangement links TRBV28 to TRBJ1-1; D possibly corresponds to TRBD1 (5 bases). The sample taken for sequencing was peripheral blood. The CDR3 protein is CASSLGGGNTEAFF. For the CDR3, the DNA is TGTGCCAGCAGCCTGGGGGGGGGAAACACTGAAGCTTTCTTT.